The entry below describes one T cell receptor (beta chain). Antigen specificity is unknown. Trimming removed 0 bases at V and 5 bases at J, with 13 bases between. Germline V lookup: CDR1 SGHNT, CDR2 YYREEE (reference sequence). This CDR3 is 15 amino acids long. These data come from a study of OX40 agonist ivuxolimab in advanced cancers. Enrollment shut out patients with autoimmune disease history or systemic immunosuppression. The table came from immunoSEQ multiplex PCR; TCRdb's copy has only in-frame clones and leaves some out. Among roughly 92,000 clones listed, approximately 89% were seen once. Study observations and caveats: The expanded peripheral T cells' antigen specificity was not determined. In general, CD8+ T cells held more expanded clones than CD4+ did, on average.

The specimen comprised CD4+ or CD8+ T cells sorted from blood, sampled in a trial of the OX40 agonist ivuxolimab. The chain recombines TRBV5-4 with TRBJ2-3; no definite D call. The clonotype was recovered from an adult with an advanced solid tumor such as melanoma, head and neck, liver or kidney cancer. The CDR3 DNA reads as TGTGCCAGCAGCTTGGCTGGGCCTAGTATAGATACGCAGTATTTT. This encodes CASSLAGPSIDTQYF.